Shown below are 26 T cell receptor beta chains from a single sample sequenced in a study of cytomegalovirus exposure and HLA in healthy donors (dated by TCRdb to about 2017). Library construction relied on the immunoSEQ multiplex PCR assay. For the multiplex PCR, a mixture combining 60 forward primers for TCR Vbeta segments and 13 reverse primers for TCR Jbeta segments was used. TCRdb holds this immuneACCESS table with in-frame rearrangements only. Some clones are missing; in checked studies, unresolved V genes explain under half, and the rest has no known cause. Present in this sample are more than 95,000 clones, around 82% of which were seen just once. The ten largest make up more than 3.5% of the sample. The sequenced material came from PBMCs. The source is a woman between 35 and 50 years old in good health and CMV-seropositive.

This rearrangement joins TRBV2 to TRBJ1-5; D is ambiguous. The CDR3 sequence is 12 residues long. Germline CDR1 and CDR2: SNHLY and FYNNEI. Trimming cost V 8 bases and J 0 bases, with 5 bases left between them. The CDR3 DNA sequence: TGTGCCAGCGCCGGTAGCAATCAGCCCCAGCATTTT. This sequence encodes CASAGSNQPQHF.

This clone has only a few counts. V gene TRBV7-2 combines with J gene TRBJ2-3, with D possibly matching TRBD1 (6 bases). Trimming removed 7 bases from V and 2 bases from J, with 16 bases in between. CDR1 SGHTA and CDR2 FQGNSA come from the germline V gene. This CDR3 is built from 15 residues. The chain's CDR3 is CASTSQGLFTDTQYF. CDR3 DNA sequence: TGTGCCAGCACCTCGCAGGGGCTTTTCACAGATACGCAGTATTTT. Supplemented by reference TRBV7-2 and TRBJ2-3, the full variable domain reads GAGVSQSPSNKVTEKGKDVELRCDPISGHTALYWYRQSLGQGLEFLIYFQGNSAPDKSGLPSDRFSAERTGGSVSTLTIQRTQQEDSAVYLCASTSQGLFTDTQYFGPGTRLTVL.

This clone was counted a few times. This chain uses TRBV14 with TRBJ1-1, with D possibly matching TRBD1 (5 bases). V was cut by 3 bases and J by 0 bases, with 14 bases left in between. Germline CDR1 is SGHDN and CDR2 is FVKESK. The CDR3 consists of 16 residues. CDR3 region: CASSQRRQQLNTEAFF. DNA of the CDR3: TGTGCCAGCAGCCAGAGAAGACAGCAACTGAACACTGAAGCTTTCTTT.

This clone showed up just once. The CDR3 sequence: CAISQQGGGELFF. The CDR3 coding sequence is TGTGCCATCAGTCAACAGGGTGGCGGGGAGCTGTTTTTT. V usage is TRBV10-3 and J usage is TRBJ2-2; tentatively, D is TRBD1 (6 bases). The CDR3 covers 13 residues. Trimming took off 5 bases at V and 7 bases at J, with 11 bases between the two ends. The germline V gene encodes CDR1 ENHRY and CDR2 SYGVKD.

The chain couples TRBV7-6 to TRBJ2-3; possibly TRBD2 for D (6 bases). V was cut by 5 bases and J by 1 base, with 22 bases left in between. From germline, CDR1 is SGHVS and CDR2 FNYEAQ. The CDR3 spans 18 residues. The CDR3 loop reads CASSAGPGTSWGTDTQYF. The CDR3 nucleotides are TGTGCCAGCAGCGCAGGTCCCGGGACTTCCTGGGGCACAGATACGCAGTATTTT.

This chain connects TRBV7-9 to TRBJ2-7; D possibly corresponds to TRBD1 (6 bases). Germline-derived CDR1 and CDR2 are SEHNR and FQNEAQ (reference sequence). Trimming cost V 5 bases and J 3 bases, with 11 bases left between them. The CDR3 contains 13 residues. This CDR3 reads CASSPGQFYEQYF. The CDR3 DNA reads TGTGCCAGCAGCCCCGGACAGTTCTACGAGCAGTACTTC.

This chain joins TRBV7-9 and TRBJ2-7; the D gene is possibly TRBD1 (6 bases). Trimming removed 7 bases from V and 3 bases from J, with 19 bases in between. Germline values: CDR1 SEHNR, CDR2 FQNEAQ (reference sequence). There are 15 residues in the CDR3. The CDR3 loop is CASTASGDIYYEQYF. In DNA, the CDR3 is TGTGCCAGCACCGCCAGTGGGGACATATACTACGAGCAGTACTTC.

This clone was detected only a few times. V and J are TRBV2 and TRBJ2-3; 8 bases are a match to TRBD2. The V gene end was trimmed by 9 bases and the J gene end by 4 bases; junction bases not matched to a gene: 3. The CDR3 length is 12 residues. Germline loops: CDR1 SNHLY, CDR2 FYNNEI. CDR3 coding DNA: TGTGCCAGTAAGCGGGAGTCAGATACGCAGTATTTT. This translates into CASKRESDTQYF.

This clone has a handful of counts. The chain recombines TRBV6-5 with TRBJ2-7; maybe TRBD2 (5 bases). This CDR3 is 12 amino acids long. The germline V gene has CDR1 MNHEY and CDR2 SVGAGI. The V end was cut by 6 bases, the J end by 8 bases, with 14 bases between. The DNA for the CDR3 is TGTGCCAGCAGGTCTAGCTCCATGAAGCAGTACTTC. Amino acid sequence: CASRSSSMKQYF.

This sequence joins TRBV11-2 and TRBJ2-1; maybe TRBD2 (6 bases). V was trimmed by 0 bases and J by 2 bases, leaving 11 bases between them. This CDR3 region has 16 residues. In germline, CDR1 is SGHAT, CDR2 FQNNGV. Here the CDR3 reads CASSLDAGRAYNEQFF. The CDR3 region has the DNA TGTGCCAGCAGCTTAGATGCGGGGAGAGCCTACAATGAGCAGTTCTTC.

J is TRBJ2-1 and V is TRBV5-1; D may be TRBD2 (6 bases). The V gene lost 4 bases and the J gene lost 5 bases, with 28 bases spanning the gap. The CDR3 is 19 residues long. Germline-derived CDR1 and CDR2 are SGHRS and YFSETQ. Here the CDR3 DNA reads TGCGCCAGCAGCATGAACTTTATCGGGAGTTTCGGGGCAAACAATGAGCAGTTCTTC. This gives the protein CASSMNFIGSFGANNEQFF.

As to this clone: The same CDR3 also results from other DNA sequences found in this sample. This chain links TRBV9 with TRBJ1-1; tentatively, D is TRBD1 (5 bases). Germline V gene lookup returns CDR1 SGDLS and CDR2 YYNGEE. Deletions cut 4 bases from V and 0 bases from J, with 10 bases between. The CDR3 covers 14 residues. The CDR3 coding sequence is TGTGCCAGCAGCTCCGGGACTCTGAACACTGAAGCTTTCTTT. This codes for CASSSGTLNTEAFF.

The chain is built from TRBV28 and TRBJ1-2; 7 bases align to TRBD1. Germline V lookup: CDR1 MDHEN, CDR2 SYDVKM. CDR3 size: 15 residues. Trimming removed 4 bases from V and 0 bases from J; junction bases left unmatched: 5. The CDR3 region has the DNA TGTGCCAGCAGTTCTCCCGGGACAGCTAACTATGGCTACACCTTC. Amino acid sequence: CASSSPGTANYGYTF.

The J gene is TRBJ2-7, the V gene TRBV5-1; 10 bases align to TRBD2. Germline V gene lookup returns CDR1 SGHRS and CDR2 YFSETQ. V gave up 0 bases and J gave up 3 bases; unmatched junction bases: 3. The length of the CDR3 is 15 residues. In DNA, the CDR3 is TGCGCCAGCAGCTTGGGACTAGCGGGCTACTACGAGCAGTACTTC. Its protein is CASSLGLAGYYEQYF.

The table lists this clone with a count of one. The chain has TRBV19 and TRBJ1-2, with D maybe TRBD1 (6 bases). CDR3 length equals 15 residues. V gave up 5 bases and J gave up 0 bases, with 13 bases separating them. The germline CDR1 and CDR2 sequences are LNHDA and SQIVND (reference sequence). CDR3: CASSFRTASNYGYTF. CDR3 DNA: TGTGCCAGTAGTTTTCGGACAGCATCTAACTATGGCTACACCTTC.

The V and J genes are TRBV11-2 and TRBJ1-1; D perhaps matches TRBD1 (5 bases). This CDR3 comprises 14 residues. Per germline, CDR1 SGHAT and CDR2 FQNNGV. Trimming stripped 6 bases from V and 0 bases from J, with 11 bases between. CDR3 sequence (DNA): TGTGCCAGCAGGCCCGGGGGGATGAACACTGAAGCTTTCTTT. This translates into CASRPGGMNTEAFF.

V is TRBV29-1 and J is TRBJ1-1; no definite D call. Trimming cost V 4 bases and J 1 base, with 7 bases left between them. CDR1 is SQVTM and CDR2 is ANQGSEA in the germline V gene. This CDR3 comprises 12 residues. The DNA of the CDR3 is TGCAGCGTTGTCCCCGGGAACACTGAAGCTTTCTTT. Protein sequence: CSVVPGNTEAFF.

To note about this clone: Compared with germline, one end of the junction differs, possibly owing to a read error. The chain is built from TRBV30 and TRBJ2-5, with D possibly being TRBD2 (6 bases). Germline values: CDR1 GTSNPN, CDR2 SVGIG (reference sequence). CDR3 length equals 10 residues. The CDR3 bases are TGTGCCTGGAGGGACGGAGGGTGGAACTTC. It codes for CAWRDGGWNF.

The chain links TRBV11-2 to TRBJ2-1, with D unclear. The V gene's germline CDR1 is SGHAT and CDR2 FQNNGV. The V end lost 3 bases, the J end lost 5 bases, and 2 bases lay between the germline ends. The CDR3 is made up of 11 amino acids. CDR3: CASSFNNEQFF. The CDR3 DNA sequence: TGTGCCAGCAGCTTCAACAATGAGCAGTTCTTC. Full variable domain (remainder filled in from reference TRBV11-2 and TRBJ2-1): EAGVAQSPRYKIIEKRQSVAFWCNPISGHATLYWYQQILGQGPKLLIQFQNNGVVDDSQLPKDRFSAERLKGVDSTLKIQPAKLEDSAVYLCASSFNNEQFFGPGTRLTVL.

The V gene is TRBV21-1, the J gene TRBJ1-1; no DNA check was done on the table's D call, TRBD1. TRBV21-1 is flagged as a pseudogene. This CDR3 contains 17 residues. This chain's CDR3 is CASSKVGRGYEGTEAFF. Here the CDR3 DNA reads TGTGCCAGCAGCAAAGTTGGCAGGGGATATGAAGGCACTGAAGCTTTCTTT.

The CDR3 protein is CASSDYRLAVGTQYF. The CDR3, as DNA: TGTGCCAGTAGTGACTATAGACTAGCTGTAGGTACGCAGTATTTT. The chain recombines TRBV19 with TRBJ2-3; 7 nucleotides line up with TRBD2. The CDR3 length is 15 residues. J was trimmed by 8 bases and V by 5 bases; bases with no gene match: 13. CDR1 is LNHDA and CDR2 is SQIVND in the germline V gene (reference sequence).

The genes are TRBV9 and TRBJ2-3, with TRBD2 identical over 11 bases. The V gene's germline CDR1 is SGDLS and CDR2 YYNGEE. V was pared by 4 bases and J by 1 base, with 5 bases of the junction left unmatched. There are 16 residues in the CDR3. The CDR3 nucleotides read TGTGCCAGCAGCACCCTTAGCGGGAGGGGCACAGATACGCAGTATTTT. Protein product: CASSTLSGRGTDTQYF.

The chain is built from TRBV28 and TRBJ2-7; tentative D call: TRBD1 (6 bases). CDR1 MDHEN and CDR2 SYDVKM come from the germline V gene. This CDR3 is 15 amino acids long. Deletions cut 3 bases from V and 6 bases from J, with 18 bases between. The CDR3: CASSLRGNTLFEQYF. The CDR3 DNA reads TGTGCCAGCAGTTTGAGGGGGAATACTCTCTTCGAGCAGTACTTC.

This chain connects TRBV6-5 to TRBJ2-1, with 7 bases matching TRBD2. J gave up 4 bases and V 7 bases, and 7 bases lay outside the gene matches. Germline loops: CDR1 MNHEY, CDR2 SVGAGI. CDR3 length: 14 amino acids. The CDR3 reads CASTSASGYNEQFF. In DNA form, the CDR3 reads TGTGCCAGCACCTCGGCTAGCGGATACAATGAGCAGTTCTTC.

This sequence joins TRBV7-9 and TRBJ2-5; 14 bases map to TRBD2. The CDR3 is 17 amino acids. The V gene's germline CDR1 is SEHNR and CDR2 FQNEAQ (reference sequence). V lost 0 bases, J lost 3 bases, and 3 bases stayed unmatched. CDR3 protein: CASSLARTSGRKETQYF. The CDR3 nucleotides read TGTGCCAGCAGCTTAGCCAGGACTAGCGGGAGGAAAGAGACCCAGTACTTC. Complete variable domain (other parts from reference TRBV7-9 and TRBJ2-5): DTGVSQNPRHKITKRGQNVTFRCDPISEHNRLYWYRQTLGQGPEFLTYFQNEAQLEKSRLLSDRFSAERPKGSFSTLEIQRTEQGDSAMYLCASSLARTSGRKETQYFGPGTRLLVL.

The chain combines TRBV11-3 with TRBJ2-1; 8 nucleotides agree with TRBD2. Germline CDR1 SGHNT, CDR2 YENEEA. With 6 bases clipped from V and 2 bases from J, the junction kept 6 bases outside the gene matches. The length of the CDR3 is 15 residues. In nucleotides, the CDR3 is TGTGCCAGCAGTGCGGGAGGTGTGACCTACAATGAGCAGTTCTTC. It yields the protein CASSAGGVTYNEQFF.